The 14 T cell receptor beta chains listed next were all sequenced from one sample in a study of radiation and T cells in renal cell carcinoma. Time point here: blood 4 weeks post-SBRT, at nephrectomy. The treatment here: 15 Gy SBRT to primary tumor, nephrectomy 4 weeks later. Libraries were prepared by immunoSEQ multiplex PCR; TCRdb keeps only in-frame clonotypes and omits some of them. The sample consists of around 180,000 clones, 88% of them appearing once. The sample here was blood, taken from a patient whose treatment included radiotherapy and nephrectomy. The receptor source for this set is a woman aged 50 to 60 with renal cell carcinoma.

The chain combines TRBV7-3 with TRBJ2-7, with 11 bases fitting TRBD1. Looked up from germline, CDR1 is SGHTA and CDR2 is FQGTGA. V dropped 5 bases and J dropped 6; count of bases not matched to a gene: 9. The CDR3 consists of 15 residues. The CDR3 nucleotides read TGTGCCAGCAGCCAAGGGACAGGGGGACGAGGCGAGCAGTACTTC. It codes for CASSQGTGGRGEQYF.

The CDR3 DNA sequence: TGTGCCAGTAGTAGGGCCTCTGGGGCCAACGTCCTGACTTTC. Protein product: CASSRASGANVLTF. The chain links TRBV19 to TRBJ2-6; the D is unclear. CDR1 and CDR2 from the germline V gene are LNHDA and SQIVND (reference sequence). Trimming cost V 4 bases and J 0 bases, with 4 bases left between them. This CDR3 is 14 amino acids long.

The rearrangement uses TRBV10-3 and TRBJ1-2, with 9 bases fitting TRBD1. V lost 10 bases and J lost 5; bases outside the gene matches: 17. This CDR3 contains 16 residues. The germline gives CDR1 ENHRY, CDR2 SYGVKD. The CDR3 nucleotides read TGTGCCACCGGAGGCCAGGCAGACAGGGGGGGTTATGGCTACACCTTC. Amino acids: CATGGQADRGGYGYTF.

This chain joins TRBV19 and TRBJ1-6, with D maybe TRBD1 (6 bases). This CDR3 region has 13 residues. Trimming removed 4 bases from V and 7 bases from J, with 8 bases in between. The germline gives CDR1 LNHDA, CDR2 SQIVND (reference sequence). CDR3 sequence (DNA): TGTGCCAGTAGTACAGGGGCCAATTCACCCCTCCACTTT. It encodes CASSTGANSPLHF.

The V and J genes are TRBV18 and TRBJ1-2, with D possibly being TRBD1 (6 bases). The CDR3 is 15 amino acids. V lost 3 bases and J lost 8, with 19 bases in between. The germline V gene encodes CDR1 KGHSH and CDR2 LQKENI. CDR3 sequence: CASSPGQFTALGYTF. The DNA of the CDR3 is TGTGCCAGCTCACCTGGACAGTTTACCGCTCTCGGCTACACCTTC. Looking up the rest from reference TRBV18 and TRBJ1-2 gives the full variable domain: NAGVMQNPRHLVRRRGQEARLRCSPMKGHSHVYWYRQLPEEGLKFMVYLQKENIIDESGMPKERFSAEFPKEGPSILRIQQVVRGDSAAYFCASSPGQFTALGYTFGSGTRLTVV.

This clone has just a few counts. CDR3 protein: CASSADDTDTQYF. The CDR3 bases are TGTGCCAGCAGCGCGGATGACACAGATACGCAGTATTTT. The chain joins TRBV9 to TRBJ2-3, with D unresolved. The CDR3 sequence is 13 residues long. Trimming took off 3 bases at V and 2 bases at J, with 7 bases between the two ends. Per the germline V gene, CDR1 is SGDLS and CDR2 is YYNGEE.

The rearrangement links TRBV6-5 to TRBJ2-3; D is unclear. V lost 4 bases to trimming and J lost 6 bases, with 11 bases between them. The length of the CDR3 is 13 residues. Germline V gives CDR1 MNHEY, CDR2 SVGAGI. The DNA of the CDR3 is TGTGCCAGCAGTTCCGCCGGGCCGGATACGCAGTATTTT. Its protein product is CASSSAGPDTQYF.

The chain uses TRBV2 and TRBJ1-5; 12 bases match TRBD1. Per germline, CDR1 SNHLY and CDR2 FYNNEI. With 1 base clipped from V and 4 bases from J, the junction kept 17 bases outside the gene matches. The CDR3 is 21 residues long. The CDR3 sequence: CASSEGIRGTGGEYFNQPQHF. CDR3 nucleotide sequence: TGTGCCAGCAGTGAAGGGATTCGGGGGACAGGGGGCGAGTATTTTAATCAGCCCCAGCATTTT. The variable domain in full, with the rest retrieved from reference TRBV2 and TRBJ1-5, is EPEVTQTPSHQVTQMGQEVILRCVPISNHLYFYWYRQILGQKVEFLVSFYNNEISEKSEIFDDQFSVERPDGSNFTLKIRSTKLEDSAMYFCASSEGIRGTGGEYFNQPQHFGDGTRLSIL.

The V call is TRBV6-5, the J call TRBJ1-1; D is unclear. Trimming left V 0 bases short and J 8 bases short, with 7 bases between. The CDR3 totals 12 residues. Germline loops: CDR1 MNHEY, CDR2 SVGAGI. This chain's CDR3 is CASSYSGSEAFF. The CDR3 nucleotides are TGTGCCAGCAGTTACTCGGGATCCGAAGCTTTCTTT.

This clone was seen a single time. V gene TRBV6-5 combines with J gene TRBJ1-1; perhaps TRBD1 as D (5 bases). The CDR3 loop spans 13 amino acids. CDR1 and CDR2 from the germline V gene are MNHEY and SVGAGI. Trimming removed 6 bases from V and 1 base from J, with 9 bases in between. The DNA for the CDR3 is TGTGCCAGCAGCCCTACAGGGAACACTGAAGCTTTCTTT. The encoded protein is CASSPTGNTEAFF.

This chain links TRBV2 with TRBJ2-5, with 15 bases identical to TRBD2. This CDR3 has 16 residues. V dropped 6 bases and J dropped 6; count of bases not matched to a gene: 8. Germline CDR1 and CDR2: SNHLY and FYNNEI. DNA of the CDR3: TGTGCCAGCAGGTTTCCGGGACTAGCGGGGGGACAGACCCAGTACTTC. It codes for CASRFPGLAGGQTQYF.

This chain uses TRBV12-5 with TRBJ1-2, with D perhaps matching TRBD1 (6 bases). Germline loops: CDR1 LGHNT, CDR2 FRNRAP. This CDR3 has 13 residues. V was shortened by 6 bases and J by 8 bases, with 16 bases between the two germline ends. The CDR3 nucleotides are TGTGCTAGTGGCTTACAGGGTGTCGACGGCTACACCTTC. It translates to CASGLQGVDGYTF.

J is TRBJ1-5 and V is TRBV6-4; 8 nucleotides line up with TRBD1. Germline-derived CDR1 and CDR2 are MRHNA and SNTAGT. The CDR3 covers 13 residues. The V segment lost 4 bases and the J segment 7 bases; nucleotides outside the gene matches: 3. CDR3 in amino acids: CASSAGGGQPQHF. The CDR3 DNA is TGTGCCAGCAGTGCAGGGGGCGGGCAGCCCCAGCATTTT.

This clone is a singleton in its sample. This chain joins TRBV5-1 and TRBJ2-1; 7 bases line up with TRBD1. Per germline, CDR1 SGHRS and CDR2 YFSETQ. This CDR3 spans 13 amino acids. V was clipped by 3 bases and J by 9 bases; unmatched bases: 6. In DNA, the CDR3 is TGCGCCAGCAGCTCGACAGGGCCATTTGAGCAGTTCTTC. Its translation: CASSSTGPFEQFF. Combining the CDR3 with reference TRBV5-1 and TRBJ2-1 gives the whole variable domain KAGVTQTPRYLIKTRGQQVTLSCSPISGHRSVSWYQQTPGQGLQFLFEYFSETQRNKGNFPGRFSGRQFSNSRSEMNVSTLELGDSALYLCASSSTGPFEQFFGPGTRLTVL.